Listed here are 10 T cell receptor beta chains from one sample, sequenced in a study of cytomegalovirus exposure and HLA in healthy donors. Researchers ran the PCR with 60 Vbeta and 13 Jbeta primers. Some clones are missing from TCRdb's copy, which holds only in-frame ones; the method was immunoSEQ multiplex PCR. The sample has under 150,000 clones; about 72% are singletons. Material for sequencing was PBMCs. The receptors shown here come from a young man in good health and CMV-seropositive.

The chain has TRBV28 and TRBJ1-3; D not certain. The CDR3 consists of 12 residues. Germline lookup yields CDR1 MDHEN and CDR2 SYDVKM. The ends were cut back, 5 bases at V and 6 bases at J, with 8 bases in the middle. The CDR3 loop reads CASSRGPNTIYF. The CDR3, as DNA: TGTGCCAGCAGTCGAGGTCCAAACACCATATATTTT.

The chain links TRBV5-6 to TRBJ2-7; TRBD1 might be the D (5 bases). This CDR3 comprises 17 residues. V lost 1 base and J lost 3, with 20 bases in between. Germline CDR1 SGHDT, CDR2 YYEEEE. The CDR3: CASSLNLWGREHYEQYF. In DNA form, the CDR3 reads TGTGCCAGCAGCTTGAATCTGTGGGGCAGGGAACACTACGAGCAGTACTTC.

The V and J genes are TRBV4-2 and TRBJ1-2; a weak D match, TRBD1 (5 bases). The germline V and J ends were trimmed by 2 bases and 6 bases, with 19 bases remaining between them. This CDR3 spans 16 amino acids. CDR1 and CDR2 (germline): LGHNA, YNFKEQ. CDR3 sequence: CASSQIDRGVSDGYTF. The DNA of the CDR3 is TGTGCCAGCAGCCAAATCGATAGGGGTGTCAGCGATGGCTACACCTTC.

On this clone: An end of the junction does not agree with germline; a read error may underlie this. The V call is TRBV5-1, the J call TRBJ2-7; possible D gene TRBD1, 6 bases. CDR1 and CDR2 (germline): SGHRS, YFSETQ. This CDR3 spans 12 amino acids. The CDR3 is CASSRDIGTNIF. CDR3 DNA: TGCGCCAGCAGCAGGGATATCGGGACAAATATTTTC. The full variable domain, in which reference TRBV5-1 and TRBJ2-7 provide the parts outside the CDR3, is KAGVTQTPRYLIKTRGQQVTLSCSPISGHRSVSWYQQTPGQGLQFLFEYFSETQRNKGNFPGRFSGRQFSNSRSEMNVSTLELGDSALYLCASSRDIGTNIFGPGTRLTVT.

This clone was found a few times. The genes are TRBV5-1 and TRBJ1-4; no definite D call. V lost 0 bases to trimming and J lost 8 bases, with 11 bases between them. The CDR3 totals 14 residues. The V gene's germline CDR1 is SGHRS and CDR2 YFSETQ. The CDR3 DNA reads TGCGCCAGCAGCTTGGTTGAACGAGGGGAAAAACTGTTTTTT. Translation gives CASSLVERGEKLFF.

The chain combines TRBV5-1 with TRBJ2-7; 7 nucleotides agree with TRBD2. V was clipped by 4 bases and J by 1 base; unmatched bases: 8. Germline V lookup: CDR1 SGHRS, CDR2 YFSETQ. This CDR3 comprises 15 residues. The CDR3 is CASSGSGTKSYEQYF. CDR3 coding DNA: TGCGCCAGCAGCGGTAGTGGGACTAAATCCTACGAGCAGTACTTC.

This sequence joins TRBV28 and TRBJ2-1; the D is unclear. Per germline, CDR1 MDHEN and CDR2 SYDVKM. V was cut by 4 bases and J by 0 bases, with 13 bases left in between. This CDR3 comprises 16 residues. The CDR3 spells CASSSTYLSSYNEQFF. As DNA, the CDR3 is TGTGCCAGCAGTTCAACCTACCTAAGCTCCTACAATGAGCAGTTCTTC. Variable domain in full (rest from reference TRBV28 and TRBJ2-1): DVKVTQSSRYLVKRTGEKVFLECVQDMDHENMFWYRQDPGLGLRLIYFSYDVKMKEKGDIPEGYSVSREKKERFSLILESASTNQTSMYLCASSSTYLSSYNEQFFGPGTRLTVL.

The CDR3 sequence is CASSALRGRLYNEQFF. As DNA, the CDR3 is TGTGCCAGCAGCGCTTTGAGAGGGAGACTTTACAATGAGCAGTTCTTC. The J gene is TRBJ2-1, the V gene TRBV5-5, with a tentative D call TRBD2 (5 bases). From germline, CDR1 is SGHKS and CDR2 YYEKEE (reference sequence). The CDR3 sequence is 16 residues long. V lost 4 bases and J lost 4, with 18 bases in between.

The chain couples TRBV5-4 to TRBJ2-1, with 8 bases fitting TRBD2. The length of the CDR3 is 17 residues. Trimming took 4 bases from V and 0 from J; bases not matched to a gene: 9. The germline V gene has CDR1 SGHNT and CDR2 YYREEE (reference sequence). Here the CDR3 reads CASSDQTSGSSYNEQFF. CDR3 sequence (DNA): TGTGCCAGCAGCGACCAAACTAGCGGAAGCTCCTACAATGAGCAGTTCTTC.

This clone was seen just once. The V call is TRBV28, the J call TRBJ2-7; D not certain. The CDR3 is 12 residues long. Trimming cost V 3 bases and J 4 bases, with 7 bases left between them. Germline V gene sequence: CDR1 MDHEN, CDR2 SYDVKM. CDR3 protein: CASSFNGYEQYF. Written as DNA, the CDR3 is TGTGCCAGCAGTTTTAACGGTTACGAGCAGTACTTC.